The TCR beta chain described here comes from a study of T-cell reconstitution after alpha-beta-depleted transplantation in children. Preparation of the TCRbeta library was carried out with unique molecular identifiers. MiXCR, applied by TCRdb to the PCR reads, yields one record per CDR3 protein. The sample lists some 500,000 distinct CDR3 sequences; about 30% were seen once. Sequencing used PBMCs from the stem cell graft donor, obtained from the stem cell graft. The source of this sequence is a human donor who donated a stem cell graft to a child with aplastic anemia.

The CDR3 here is CASSSGTWNLYF. Here the CDR3 DNA reads TGTGCCAGCAGCTCCGGGACCTGGAATTTGTACTTC. This chain uses TRBV6-2 or TRBV6-3 with TRBJ2-4; D tentatively fits TRBD1 or TRBD2 (5 bases each). The germline V gene encodes CDR1 MNHEY and CDR2 SVGEGT. This CDR3 comprises 12 residues. Trimming pared 6 bases from V and 15 bases from J, leaving 18 bases between.